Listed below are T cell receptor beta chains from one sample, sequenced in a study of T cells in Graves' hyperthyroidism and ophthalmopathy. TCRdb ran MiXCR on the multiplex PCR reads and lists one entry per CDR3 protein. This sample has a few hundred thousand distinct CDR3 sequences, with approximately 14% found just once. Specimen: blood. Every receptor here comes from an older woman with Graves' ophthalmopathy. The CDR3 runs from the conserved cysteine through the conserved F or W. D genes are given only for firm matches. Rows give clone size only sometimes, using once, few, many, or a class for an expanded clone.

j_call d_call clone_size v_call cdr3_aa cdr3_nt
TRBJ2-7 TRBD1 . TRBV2 CASSPRDRGPYEQYF TGTGCCAGCAGCCCAAGGGACAGAGGGCCCTACGAGCAGTACTTC
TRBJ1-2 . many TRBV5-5 CASSLDREDYGYTF TGTGCCAGCAGCTTGGACAGGGAGGACTATGGCTACACCTTC
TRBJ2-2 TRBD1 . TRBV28 CASSLQGRLGELFF TGTGCCAGCAGCTTACAGGGGCGCCTCGGGGAGCTGTTTTTT
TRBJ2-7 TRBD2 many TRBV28 CASSLYASGYSYEQYF TGTGCCAGCAGTTTATACGCTAGCGGGTACTCCTACGAGCAGTACTTC
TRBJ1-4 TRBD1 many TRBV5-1 CASSLGQGHEKLFF TGCGCCAGCAGCTTGGGACAGGGTCATGAAAAACTGTTTTTT
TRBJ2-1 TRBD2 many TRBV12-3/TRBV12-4 CASRISGRADEQFF TGTGCCAGCAGGATCAGCGGGAGGGCGGATGAGCAGTTCTTC
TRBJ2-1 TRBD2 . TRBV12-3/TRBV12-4 CASSLVPSGSENEQFF TGTGCCAGCAGTTTAGTGCCTAGCGGGAGTGAAAATGAGCAGTTCTTC
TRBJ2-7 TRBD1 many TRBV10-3 CAISGTGGLSYEQYF TGTGCCATCAGCGGAACAGGGGGCTTGTCCTACGAGCAGTACTTC
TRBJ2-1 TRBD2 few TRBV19 CASGIAGVRNEQFF TGTGCCAGTGGTATAGCGGGAGTGAGGAATGAGCAGTTCTTC
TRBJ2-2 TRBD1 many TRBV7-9 CASRPGGNTGELFF TGTGCCAGCAGGCCAGGGGGGAACACCGGGGAGCTGTTTTTT
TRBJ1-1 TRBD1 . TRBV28 CASSYRGLVTEAFF TGTGCCAGCAGTTACAGGGGGCTTGTCACTGAAGCTTTCTTT
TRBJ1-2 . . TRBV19 CASSTRDSAGGYTF TGTGCCAGTAGTACCCGGGACTCAGCAGGGGGCTACACCTTC
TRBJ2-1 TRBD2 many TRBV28 CASSLLAGDHYEQFF TGTGCCAGCAGTTTACTAGCGGGAGATCATTATGAGCAGTTCTTC
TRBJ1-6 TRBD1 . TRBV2 CASSEEGASYNSPLHF TGTGCCAGCAGTGAAGAGGGGGCCTCCTATAATTCACCCCTCCACTTT
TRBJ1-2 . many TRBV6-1 CASSSRGASGYTF TGTGCCAGCAGCTCGCGGGGGGCGAGTGGCTACACCTTC
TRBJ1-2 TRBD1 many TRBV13 CASSFGTANYGYTF TGTGCCAGCAGCTTCGGGACAGCTAACTATGGCTACACCTTC
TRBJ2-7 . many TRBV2 CASTGATYEQYF TGTGCCAGCACCGGGGCCACCTACGAGCAGTACTTC
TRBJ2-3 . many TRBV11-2 CASSFSGLDTQYF TGTGCCAGCAGCTTTTCGGGCCTAGATACGCAGTATTTT
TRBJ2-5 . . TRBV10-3 CAVSPGTFTETQYF TGTGCCGTCAGTCCCGGGACCTTCACCGAGACCCAGTACTTC
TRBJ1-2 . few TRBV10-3 CAISERGLDGYTF TGTGCCATCAGTGAAAGGGGACTCGATGGCTACACCTTC
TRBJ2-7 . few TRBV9 CASSVAPSPQYEQYF TGTGCCAGCAGCGTAGCTCCCAGCCCTCAGTACGAGCAGTACTTC
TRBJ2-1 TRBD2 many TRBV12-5 CASGLKGLAGASYNEQFF TGTGCTAGTGGTTTGAAGGGACTAGCGGGAGCTTCCTACAATGAGCAGTTCTTC
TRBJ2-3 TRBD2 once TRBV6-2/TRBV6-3 CASMSGLAGGPDTQYF TGTGCCAGCATGTCGGGACTAGCGGGAGGCCCAGATACGCAGTATTTT
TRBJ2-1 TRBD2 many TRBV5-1 CASSWLAGPYNEQFF TGCGCCAGCAGCTGGCTAGCGGGGCCTTACAATGAGCAGTTCTTC
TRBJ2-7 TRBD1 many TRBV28 CASSAGQVYYEQYF TGTGCCAGCAGTGCGGGACAGGTATACTACGAGCAGTACTTC
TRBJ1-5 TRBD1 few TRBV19 CASSTTGGFSNQPQHF TGTGCCAGTAGTACTACAGGGGGCTTTAGCAATCAGCCCCAGCATTTT
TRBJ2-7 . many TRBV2 CASSRAVAYEQYF TGTGCCAGCAGTAGGGCCGTAGCCTACGAGCAGTACTTC
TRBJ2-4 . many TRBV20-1 CSATGTSAGDIQYF TGCAGTGCTACCGGGACCTCAGCCGGGGACATTCAGTACTTC
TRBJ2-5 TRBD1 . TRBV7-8 CASSFDRGKETQYF TGTGCCAGCAGTTTCGACAGGGGAAAGGAGACCCAGTACTTC
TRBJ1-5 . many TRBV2 CASRPLSNQPQHF TGTGCCAGCCGACCCCTTAGCAATCAGCCCCAGCATTTT
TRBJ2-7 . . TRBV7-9 CASSPGLAKYEQYF TGTGCCAGCAGCCCCGGGCTAGCGAAGTACGAGCAGTACTTC
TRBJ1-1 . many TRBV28 CASSPRRRNTEAFF TGTGCCAGCAGTCCCCGGCGGAGGAACACTGAAGCTTTCTTT
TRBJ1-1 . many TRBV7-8 CASSLGEVNTEAFF TGTGCCAGCAGCTTAGGGGAGGTGAACACTGAAGCTTTCTTT
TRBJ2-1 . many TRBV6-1 CASSEVVSSYNEQFF TGTGCCAGCAGTGAAGTAGTCAGCTCCTACAATGAGCAGTTCTTC
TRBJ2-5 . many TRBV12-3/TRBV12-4 CASSLSTQETQYF TGTGCCAGCAGTTTATCCACACAAGAGACCCAGTACTTC
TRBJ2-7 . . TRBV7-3 CASSLELSYEQYF TGTGCCAGCAGCTTAGAACTCTCCTACGAGCAGTACTTC
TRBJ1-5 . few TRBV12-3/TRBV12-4 CASSSTGQPQHF TGTGCCAGCAGTTCGACGGGGCAGCCCCAGCATTTT
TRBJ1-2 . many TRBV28 CASSFAYGYTF TGTGCCAGCAGTTTCGCCTATGGCTACACCTTC
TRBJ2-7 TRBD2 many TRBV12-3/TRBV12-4 CASSLSGRASEQYF TGTGCCAGCAGTCTTAGCGGGAGGGCAAGCGAGCAGTACTTC
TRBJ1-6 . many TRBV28 CASSSETGYNSPLHF TGTGCCAGCAGCTCAGAGACAGGCTATAATTCACCCCTCCACTTT
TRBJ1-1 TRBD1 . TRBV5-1 CASGLGTAGAFF TGCGCCAGCGGCTTGGGGACAGCTGGAGCTTTCTTT